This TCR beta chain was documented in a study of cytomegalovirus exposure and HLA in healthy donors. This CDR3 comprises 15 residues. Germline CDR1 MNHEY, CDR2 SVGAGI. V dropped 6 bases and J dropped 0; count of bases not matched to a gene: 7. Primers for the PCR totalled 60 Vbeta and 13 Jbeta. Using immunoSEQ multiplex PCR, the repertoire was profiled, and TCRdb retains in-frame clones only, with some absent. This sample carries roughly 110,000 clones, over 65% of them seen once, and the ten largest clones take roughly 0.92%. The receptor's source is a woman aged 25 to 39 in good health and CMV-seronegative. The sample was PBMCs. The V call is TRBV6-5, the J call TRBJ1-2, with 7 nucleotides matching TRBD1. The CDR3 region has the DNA TGTGCCAGCAGATCTCCGGGACAGCCTAACTATGGCTACACCTTC. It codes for CASRSPGQPNYGYTF.